This paragraph covers one TCR beta chain sequence. Its antigen remains unidentified. The record originates from a study of cytomegalovirus exposure and HLA in healthy donors. Study information: Genetic ancestry analysis placed about 76% of the 398 donors that were genotyped in the Caucasian-associated cluster.

Primers included in the PCR were 60 Vbeta and 13 Jbeta primers. Produced via immunoSEQ multiplex PCR; TCRdb's table is partial and in-frame only. The table records approximately 210,000 clones, about 88% of them present only once. In germline, CDR1 is SEHNR, CDR2 FQNEAQ (reference sequence). Trimming took 5 bases from V and 1 from J, leaving 14 bases between them. The CDR3 is 16 amino acids. Findings of the study overall: Presence/absence comparisons presumed near-even sequencing depth among donors. Reports described diagnosis of cytomegalovirus status by the classifier as highly specific and sensitive.

The V call is TRBV7-9, the J call TRBJ2-2; possible D gene TRBD1, 7 bases. The receptor's source is a woman between 18 and 30 years old in good health and CMV-seronegative. Sequencing used PBMCs. The CDR3 nucleotides read TGTGCCAGCAGCCCCGCAGGGGGGAGGAACACCGGGGAGCTGTTTTTT. Translated: CASSPAGGRNTGELFF.